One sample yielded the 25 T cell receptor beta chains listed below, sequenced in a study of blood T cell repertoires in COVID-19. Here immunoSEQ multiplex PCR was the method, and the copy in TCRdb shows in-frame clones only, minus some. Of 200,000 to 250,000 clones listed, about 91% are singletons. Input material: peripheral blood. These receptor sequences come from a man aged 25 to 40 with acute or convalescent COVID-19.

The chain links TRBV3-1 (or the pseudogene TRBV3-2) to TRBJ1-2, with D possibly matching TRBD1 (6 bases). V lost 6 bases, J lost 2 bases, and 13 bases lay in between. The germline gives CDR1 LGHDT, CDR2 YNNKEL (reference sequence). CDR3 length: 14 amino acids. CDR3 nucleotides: TGTGCCAGCAGACGGACAGACCTGAACTATGGCTACACCTTC. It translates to CASRRTDLNYGYTF.

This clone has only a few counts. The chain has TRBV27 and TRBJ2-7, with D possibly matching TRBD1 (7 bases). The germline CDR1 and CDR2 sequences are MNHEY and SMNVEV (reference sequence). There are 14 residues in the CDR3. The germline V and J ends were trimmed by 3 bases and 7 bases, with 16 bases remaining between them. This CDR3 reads CASSFGTQGGEQYF. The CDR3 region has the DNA TGTGCCAGCAGTTTTGGGACTCAGGGGGGAGAGCAGTACTTC.

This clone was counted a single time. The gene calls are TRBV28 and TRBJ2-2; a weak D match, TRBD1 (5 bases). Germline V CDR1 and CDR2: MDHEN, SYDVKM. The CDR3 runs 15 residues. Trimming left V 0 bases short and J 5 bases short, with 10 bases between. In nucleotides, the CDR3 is TGTGCCAGCAGTTTATGGACCCACAGGACCGGGGAGCTGTTTTTT. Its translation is CASSLWTHRTGELFF.

The CDR3 is CASSFYRNTEAFF. CDR3 DNA sequence: TGTGCCAGCAGTTTTTACAGGAACACTGAAGCTTTCTTT. The chain uses TRBV27 and TRBJ1-1; D call uncertain. The length of the CDR3 is 13 residues. Germline V lookup: CDR1 MNHEY, CDR2 SMNVEV (reference sequence). V dropped 3 bases and J dropped 1 base, with 6 bases sitting between them.

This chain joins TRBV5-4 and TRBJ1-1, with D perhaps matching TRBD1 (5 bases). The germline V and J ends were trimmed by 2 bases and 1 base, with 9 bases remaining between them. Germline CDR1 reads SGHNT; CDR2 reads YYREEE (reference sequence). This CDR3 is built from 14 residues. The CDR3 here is CASSFETENTEAFF. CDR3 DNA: TGTGCCAGCAGCTTCGAGACAGAGAACACTGAAGCTTTCTTT.

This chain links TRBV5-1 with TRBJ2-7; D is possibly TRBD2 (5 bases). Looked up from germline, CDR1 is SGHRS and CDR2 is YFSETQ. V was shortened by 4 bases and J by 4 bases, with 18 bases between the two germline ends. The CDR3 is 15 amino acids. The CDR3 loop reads CASSRGLASEYEQYF. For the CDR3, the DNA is TGCGCCAGCAGCCGGGGTCTCGCGTCGGAGTACGAGCAGTACTTC.

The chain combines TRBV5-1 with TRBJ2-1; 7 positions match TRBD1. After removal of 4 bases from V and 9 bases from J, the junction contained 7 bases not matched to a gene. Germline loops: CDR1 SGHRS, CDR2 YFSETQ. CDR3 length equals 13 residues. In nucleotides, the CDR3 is TGCGCCAGCAGCCTCGACAGGGTTGGTGAGCAGTTCTTC. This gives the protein CASSLDRVGEQFF.

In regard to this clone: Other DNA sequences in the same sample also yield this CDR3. CDR3 DNA sequence: TGTGCCAGCAGTTCAGCCTACGAGCAGTACTTC. It encodes CASSSAYEQYF. The chain links TRBV28 to TRBJ2-7; D is undetermined. The CDR3 contains 11 residues. V was cut by 4 bases and J by 2 bases, with 3 bases left in between. CDR1 MDHEN and CDR2 SYDVKM come from the germline V gene.

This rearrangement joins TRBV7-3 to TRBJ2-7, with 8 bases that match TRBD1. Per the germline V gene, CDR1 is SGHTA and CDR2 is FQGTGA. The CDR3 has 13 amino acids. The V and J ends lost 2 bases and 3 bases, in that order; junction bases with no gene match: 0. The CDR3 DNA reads TGTGCCAGCAGCTTAGGGACAGGCTACGAGCAGTACTTC. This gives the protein CASSLGTGYEQYF.

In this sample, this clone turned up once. The CDR3 loop is CASSVDEGARPNTIYF. The DNA for the CDR3 is TGTGCCAGCAGCGTAGACGAGGGGGCGCGCCCAAACACCATATATTTT. This chain joins TRBV9 and TRBJ1-3, with 7 bases lining up with TRBD1. J was trimmed by 6 bases and V by 0 bases; bases with no gene match: 9. The germline V gene encodes CDR1 SGDLS and CDR2 YYNGEE. The CDR3 has 16 residues. Full variable domain (rest looked up from reference TRBV9 and TRBJ1-3): DSGVTQTPKHLITATGQRVTLRCSPRSGDLSVYWYQQSLDQGLQFLIQYYNGEERAKGNILERFSAQQFPDLHSELNLSSLELGDSALYFCASSVDEGARPNTIYFGEGSWLTVV.

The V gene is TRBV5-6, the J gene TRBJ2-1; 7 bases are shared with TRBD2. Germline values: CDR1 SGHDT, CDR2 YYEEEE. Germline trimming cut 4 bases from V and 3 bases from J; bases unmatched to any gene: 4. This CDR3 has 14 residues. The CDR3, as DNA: TGTGCCAGCAGCGGGAAGCGGGACTACAATGAGCAGTTCTTC. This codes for CASSGKRDYNEQFF. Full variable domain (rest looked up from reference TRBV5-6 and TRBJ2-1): DAGVTQSPTHLIKTRGQQVTLRCSPKSGHDTVSWYQQALGQGPQFIFQYYEEEERQRGNFPDRFSGHQFPNYSSELNVNALLLGDSALYLCASSGKRDYNEQFFGPGTRLTVL.

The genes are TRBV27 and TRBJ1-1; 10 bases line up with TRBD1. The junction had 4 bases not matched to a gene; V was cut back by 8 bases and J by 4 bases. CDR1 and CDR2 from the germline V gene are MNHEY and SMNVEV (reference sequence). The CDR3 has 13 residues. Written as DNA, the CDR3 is TGTGCCAGCTCCTGGACAGGGGGCACTGAAGCTTTCTTT. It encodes CASSWTGGTEAFF.

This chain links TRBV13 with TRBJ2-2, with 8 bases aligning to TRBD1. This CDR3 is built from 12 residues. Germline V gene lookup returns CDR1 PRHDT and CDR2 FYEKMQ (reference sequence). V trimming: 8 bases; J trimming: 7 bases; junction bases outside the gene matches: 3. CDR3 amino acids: CASSDRGGELFF. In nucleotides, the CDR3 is TGTGCCAGCTCAGACAGGGGCGGGGAGCTGTTTTTT.

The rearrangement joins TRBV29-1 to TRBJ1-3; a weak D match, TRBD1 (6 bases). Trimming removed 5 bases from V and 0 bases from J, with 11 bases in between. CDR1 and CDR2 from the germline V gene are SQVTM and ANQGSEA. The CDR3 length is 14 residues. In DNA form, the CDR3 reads TGCAGCGTTCGGACAGCCTACTCTGGAAACACCATATATTTT. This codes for CSVRTAYSGNTIYF.

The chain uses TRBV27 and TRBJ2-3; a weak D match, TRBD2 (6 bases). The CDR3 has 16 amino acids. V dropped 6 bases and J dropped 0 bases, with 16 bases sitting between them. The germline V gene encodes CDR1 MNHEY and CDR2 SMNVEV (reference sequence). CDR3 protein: CASRIRAGLSTDTQYF. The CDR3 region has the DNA TGTGCCAGCAGGATAAGAGCGGGCCTAAGCACAGATACGCAGTATTTT.

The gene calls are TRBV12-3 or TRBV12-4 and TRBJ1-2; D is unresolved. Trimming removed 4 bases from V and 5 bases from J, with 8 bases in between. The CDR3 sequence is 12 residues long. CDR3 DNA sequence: TGTGCCAGCAGTTACGGAGGTTATGGCTACACCTTC. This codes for CASSYGGYGYTF.

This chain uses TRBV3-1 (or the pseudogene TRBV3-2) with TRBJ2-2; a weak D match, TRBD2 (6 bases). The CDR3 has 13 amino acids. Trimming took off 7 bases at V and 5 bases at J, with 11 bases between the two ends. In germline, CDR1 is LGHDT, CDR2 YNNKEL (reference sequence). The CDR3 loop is CASKRESTGELFF. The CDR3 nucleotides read TGTGCCAGCAAACGGGAGTCGACCGGGGAGCTGTTTTTT.

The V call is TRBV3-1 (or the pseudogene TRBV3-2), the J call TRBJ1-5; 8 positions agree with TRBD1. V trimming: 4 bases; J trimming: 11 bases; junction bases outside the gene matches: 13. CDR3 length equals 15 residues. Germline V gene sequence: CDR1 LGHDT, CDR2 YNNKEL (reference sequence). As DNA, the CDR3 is TGTGCCAGCAGCCCAGGACAGGGCCTTGGTCTGGCCCAGCATTTT. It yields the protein CASSPGQGLGLAQHF.

In nucleotides, the CDR3 is TGCAGCGTCAAACAGGGGAACACTGAAGCTTTCTTT. Protein sequence: CSVKQGNTEAFF. This chain links TRBV29-1 with TRBJ1-1; D perhaps matches TRBD1 (6 bases). Trimming removed 6 bases from V and 1 base from J, with 9 bases in between. There are 12 residues in the CDR3. The germline V gene has CDR1 SQVTM and CDR2 ANQGSEA.

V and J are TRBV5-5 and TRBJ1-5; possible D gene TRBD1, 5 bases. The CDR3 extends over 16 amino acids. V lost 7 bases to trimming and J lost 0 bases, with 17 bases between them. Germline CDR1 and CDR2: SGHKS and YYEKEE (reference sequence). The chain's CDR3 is CASSHGAGSSNQPQHF. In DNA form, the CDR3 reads TGTGCCAGCTCCCACGGGGCGGGATCTAGCAATCAGCCCCAGCATTTT.

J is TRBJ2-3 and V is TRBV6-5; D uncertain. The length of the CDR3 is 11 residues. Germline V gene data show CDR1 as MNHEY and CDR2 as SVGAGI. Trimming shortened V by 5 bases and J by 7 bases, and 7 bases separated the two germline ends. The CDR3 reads CASSNEYTQYF. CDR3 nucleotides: TGTGCCAGCAGTAATGAGTATACGCAGTATTTT.

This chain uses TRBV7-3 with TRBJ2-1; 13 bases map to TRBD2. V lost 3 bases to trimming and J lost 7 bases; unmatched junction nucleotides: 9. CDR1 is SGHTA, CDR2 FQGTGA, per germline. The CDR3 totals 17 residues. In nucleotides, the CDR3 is TGTGCCAGCAGCTTCGCCGTACTAGCGGGGGGGCCGAATGAGCAGTTCTTC. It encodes CASSFAVLAGGPNEQFF.

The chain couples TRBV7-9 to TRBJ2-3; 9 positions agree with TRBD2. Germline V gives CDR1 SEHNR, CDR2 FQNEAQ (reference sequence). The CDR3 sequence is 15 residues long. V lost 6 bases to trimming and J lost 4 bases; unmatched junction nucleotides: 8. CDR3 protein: CASSVLAGVADTQYF. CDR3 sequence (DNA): TGTGCCAGCAGTGTCTTAGCGGGAGTGGCAGATACGCAGTATTTT.

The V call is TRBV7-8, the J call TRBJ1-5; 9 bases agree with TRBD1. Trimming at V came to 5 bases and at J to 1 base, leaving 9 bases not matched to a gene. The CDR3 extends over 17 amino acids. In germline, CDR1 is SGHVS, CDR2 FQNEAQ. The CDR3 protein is CASSPGTGSRSNQPQHF. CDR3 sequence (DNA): TGTGCCAGCAGCCCCGGGACAGGGTCGAGGAGCAATCAGCCCCAGCATTTT.

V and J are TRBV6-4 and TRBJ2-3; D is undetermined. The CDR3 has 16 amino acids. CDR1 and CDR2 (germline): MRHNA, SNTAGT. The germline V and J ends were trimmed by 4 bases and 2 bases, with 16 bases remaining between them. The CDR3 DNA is TGTGCCAGCAGTGTAGGTAGCAACCCTTACACAGATACGCAGTATTTT. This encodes CASSVGSNPYTDTQYF.